The clone carrying this T cell receptor (beta chain) occurred a few times. With 7 bases clipped from V and 2 bases from J, the junction kept 16 bases outside the gene matches. Germline V CDR1 and CDR2: LNHDA, SQIVND (reference sequence). The CDR3 runs 18 residues. Original processing notes: Amplification with reference gene primers provided the estimates of nucleated cell counts. The protocol was immunoSEQ multiplex PCR, while the TCRdb copy is restricted to in-frame clones and leaves out a portion. The DNA was the basis for D and trimming; V, J and clone size are from that table. The sample holds about 150,000 clones, 65% to 90% seen once. These data come from a study of blood T cell repertoires in COVID-19.

The sequence derives from a woman in her forties or fifties with acute or convalescent COVID-19. Sequences were obtained from peripheral blood. The chain joins TRBV19 to TRBJ1-5; 8 nucleotides match TRBD1. The CDR3 nucleotides read TGTGCCAGTACCGACCCAGTGACAGGGGCTTTTGGCAATCAGCCCCAGCATTTT. It translates to CASTDPVTGAFGNQPQHF. Looking up the rest from reference TRBV19 and TRBJ1-5 gives the full variable domain: DGGITQSPKYLFRKEGQNVTLSCEQNLNHDAMYWYRQDPGQGLRLIYYSQIVNDFQKGDIAEGYSVSREKKESFPLTVTSAQKNPTAFYLCASTDPVTGAFGNQPQHFGDGTRLSIL.